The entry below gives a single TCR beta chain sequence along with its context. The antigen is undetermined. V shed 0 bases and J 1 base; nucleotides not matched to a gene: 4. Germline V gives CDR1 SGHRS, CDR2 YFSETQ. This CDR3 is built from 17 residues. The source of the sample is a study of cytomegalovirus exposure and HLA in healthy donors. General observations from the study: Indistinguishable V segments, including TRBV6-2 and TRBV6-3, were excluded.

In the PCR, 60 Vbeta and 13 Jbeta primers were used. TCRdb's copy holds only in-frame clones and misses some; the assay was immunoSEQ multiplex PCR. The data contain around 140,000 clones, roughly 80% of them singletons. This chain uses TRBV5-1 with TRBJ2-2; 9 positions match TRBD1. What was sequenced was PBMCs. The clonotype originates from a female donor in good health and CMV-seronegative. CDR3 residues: CASSLGADRGNTGELFF. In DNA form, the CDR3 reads TGCGCCAGCAGCTTGGGAGCGGACAGGGGGAACACCGGGGAGCTGTTTTTT.